This T cell receptor beta chain was identified in a study of shared clonotypes between healthy human individuals. Study in general: Each donor contributed plates that comprised three CD4 naive, three CD4 memory, two CD8 naive and one CD8 memory. Study-level points and caveats: Generally, estimated richness proved larger in naive subsets than it did in memory subsets. Rarefaction analysis demonstrated incomplete sorted-subset sequencing notwithstanding large depth.

In the naive CD8 group, cells lacked CD45RO and were positively selected for CCR7, so terminally differentiated effector memory CD45RA+ cells were left out. Germline loops: CDR1 LNHNV, CDR2 YYDKDF (reference sequence). The V and J ends lost 1 base and 3 bases respectively, with 10 bases between them. The CDR3 runs 14 residues. As processed by the authors: As immunoSEQ supplied junction-only sequences (without quality scores), filtering differed. Assay used: immunoSEQ multiplex PCR; TCRdb lists only in-frame clones, some missing. V and J calls and clone size are those listed in that table; D and trimming were worked out from the DNA. Of under 2,000,000 clones listed, about 95% are singletons. The table lists this clone with a count of one. The antigen is undetermined.

The receptor's source is a man between 18 and 29 years old in good health. The specimen was naive CD8+ T cells sorted from blood. This chain joins TRBV15 and TRBJ2-7; no clear D gene. This chain's CDR3 is CATSRVYESYEQYF. The CDR3, as DNA: TGTGCCACCAGCAGAGTCTACGAAAGCTACGAGCAGTACTTC.